This T cell receptor beta chain is drawn from a study of cytomegalovirus exposure and HLA in healthy donors. PCR used 60 Vbeta primers and 13 Jbeta primers. The method was immunoSEQ multiplex PCR; TCRdb's version includes in-frame clones alone and lacks a portion of them. Of about 190,000 clones in the sample, 60% to 80% were seen once. CDR3 length: 13 residues. The germline V gene encodes CDR1 MNHEY and CDR2 SMNVEV (reference sequence). The V gene lost 8 bases and the J gene lost 7 bases, with 17 bases spanning the gap. This sequence was found in a woman aged 30 to 39 in good health and CMV-seropositive. The sequencing input was PBMCs. This chain connects TRBV27 to TRBJ1-2, with D maybe TRBD1 (5 bases). The CDR3 coding sequence is TGTGCCAGCTCACCTAGGGGCCCCTCTGGCTACACCTTC. This translates into CASSPRGPSGYTF.